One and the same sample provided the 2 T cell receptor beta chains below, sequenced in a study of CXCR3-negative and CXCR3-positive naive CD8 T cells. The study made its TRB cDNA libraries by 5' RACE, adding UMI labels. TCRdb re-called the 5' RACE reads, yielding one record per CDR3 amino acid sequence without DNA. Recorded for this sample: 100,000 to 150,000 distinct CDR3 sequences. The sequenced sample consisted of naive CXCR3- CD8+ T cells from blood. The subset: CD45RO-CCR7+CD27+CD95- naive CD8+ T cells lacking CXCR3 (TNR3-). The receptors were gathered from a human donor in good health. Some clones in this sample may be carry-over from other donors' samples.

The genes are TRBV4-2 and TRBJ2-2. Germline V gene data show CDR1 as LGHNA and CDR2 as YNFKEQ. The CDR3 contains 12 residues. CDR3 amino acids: CASSTRAGELFF.

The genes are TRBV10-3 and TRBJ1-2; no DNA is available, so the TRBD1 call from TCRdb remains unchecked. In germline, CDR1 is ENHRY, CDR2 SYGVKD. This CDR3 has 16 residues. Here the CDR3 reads CAISESWKGERYGYTF.